The TCR beta chain under discussion was sequenced for a study of HIV-infected patients and healthy controls. Findings of the study overall: Healthy control repertoires had roughly threefold more distinct CDR3s than untreated HIV+ repertoires, and higher Shannon diversity.

The CDR3 has 17 residues. Germline V lookup: CDR1 MGHRA, CDR2 YSYEKL. V was clipped by 0 bases and J by 1 base, with 15 bases between them. All unsorted peripheral T cells were captured because whole blood was used without fractionation. An approximately 2.5 ml peripheral blood sample was taken for RNA. Alpha and beta constant-region primers primed reverse transcription of about 470 ng RNA. Using multiplexing indices, alpha and beta chain libraries were generated apart by chain-specific third strand synthesis. TCRdb reprocessed the 5' RACE reads with MiXCR, giving one entry per CDR3 protein. The table records more than 10,000 distinct CDR3 sequences, approximately 11% of them present only once. This clonotype was observed many times. What it binds is not known.

This chain joins TRBV4-1 and TRBJ1-1; TRBD1 might be the D (5 bases). This sequence originates from an adult in good health. The sample comprised blood. CDR3 DNA: TGCGCCAGCAGCCAAGAAGGGGTTTTCAGGGAGAACACTGAAGCTTTCTTT. Translation: CASSQEGVFRENTEAFF.